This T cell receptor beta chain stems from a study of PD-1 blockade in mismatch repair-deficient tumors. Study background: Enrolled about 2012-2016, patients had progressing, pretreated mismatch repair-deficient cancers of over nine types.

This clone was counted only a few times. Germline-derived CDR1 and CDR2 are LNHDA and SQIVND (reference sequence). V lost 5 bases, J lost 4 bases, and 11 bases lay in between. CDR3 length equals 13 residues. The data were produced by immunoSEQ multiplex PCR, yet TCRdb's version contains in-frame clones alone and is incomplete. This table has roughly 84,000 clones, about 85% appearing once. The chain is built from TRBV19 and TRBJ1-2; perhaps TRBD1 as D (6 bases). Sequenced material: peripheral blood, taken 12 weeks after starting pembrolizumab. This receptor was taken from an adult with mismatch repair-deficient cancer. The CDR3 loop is CASSLGQPYGYTF. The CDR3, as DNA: TGTGCCAGTAGTTTAGGACAGCCCTATGGCTACACCTTC. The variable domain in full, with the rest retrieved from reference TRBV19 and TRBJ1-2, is DGGITQSPKYLFRKEGQNVTLSCEQNLNHDAMYWYRQDPGQGLRLIYYSQIVNDFQKGDIAEGYSVSREKKESFPLTVTSAQKNPTAFYLCASSLGQPYGYTFGSGTRLTVV.